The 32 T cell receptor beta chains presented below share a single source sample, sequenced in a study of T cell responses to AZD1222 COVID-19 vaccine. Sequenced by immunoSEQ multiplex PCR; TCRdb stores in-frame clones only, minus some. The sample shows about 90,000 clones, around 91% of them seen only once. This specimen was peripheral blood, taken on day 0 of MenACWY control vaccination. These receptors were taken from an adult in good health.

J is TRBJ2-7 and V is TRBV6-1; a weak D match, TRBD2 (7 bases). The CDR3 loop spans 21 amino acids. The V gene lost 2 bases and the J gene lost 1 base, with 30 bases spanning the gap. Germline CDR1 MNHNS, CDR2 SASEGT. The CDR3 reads CASSEKQSVRLAEGGSYEQYF. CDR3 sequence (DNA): TGTGCCAGCAGTGAAAAACAATCCGTTCGGCTAGCGGAGGGGGGATCCTACGAGCAGTACTTC.

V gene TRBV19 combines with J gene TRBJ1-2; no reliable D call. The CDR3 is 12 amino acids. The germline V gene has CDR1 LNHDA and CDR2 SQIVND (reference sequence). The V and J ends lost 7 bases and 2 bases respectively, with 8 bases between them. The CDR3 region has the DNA TGTGCCAGTACAATTCAGAACTATGGCTACACCTTC. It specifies CASTIQNYGYTF.

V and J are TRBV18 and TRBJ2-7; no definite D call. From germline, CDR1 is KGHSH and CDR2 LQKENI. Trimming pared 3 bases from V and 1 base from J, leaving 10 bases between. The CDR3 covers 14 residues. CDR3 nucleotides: TGTGCCAGCTCACCGATCCAGACATCCTACGAGCAGTACTTC. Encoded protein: CASSPIQTSYEQYF.

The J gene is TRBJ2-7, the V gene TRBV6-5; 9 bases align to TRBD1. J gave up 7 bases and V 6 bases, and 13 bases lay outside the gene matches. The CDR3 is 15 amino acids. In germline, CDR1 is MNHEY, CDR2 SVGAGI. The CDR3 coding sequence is TGTGCCAGCAGGTTGAGGACAGGGGCCTTGTCGGAGCAGTACTTC. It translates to CASRLRTGALSEQYF.

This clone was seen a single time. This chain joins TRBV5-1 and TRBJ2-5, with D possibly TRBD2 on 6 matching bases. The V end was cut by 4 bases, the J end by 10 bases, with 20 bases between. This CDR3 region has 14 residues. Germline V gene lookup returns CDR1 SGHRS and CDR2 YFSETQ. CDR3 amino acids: CASSLGTPREDQYF. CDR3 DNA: TGCGCCAGCAGCCTTGGGACTCCTAGGGAGGACCAGTACTTC.

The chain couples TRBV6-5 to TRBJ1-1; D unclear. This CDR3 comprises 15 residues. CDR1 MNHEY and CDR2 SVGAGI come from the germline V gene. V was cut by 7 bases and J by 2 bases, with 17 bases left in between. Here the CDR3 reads CASTKSRTLNTEAFF. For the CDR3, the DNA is TGTGCCAGCACCAAATCGAGGACCCTAAACACTGAAGCTTTCTTT.

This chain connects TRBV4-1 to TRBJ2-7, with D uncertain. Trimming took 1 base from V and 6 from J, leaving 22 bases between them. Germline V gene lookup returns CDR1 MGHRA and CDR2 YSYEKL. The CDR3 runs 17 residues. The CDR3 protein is CASSQGAALTLLCEQYF. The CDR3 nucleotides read TGCGCCAGCAGCCAAGGGGCTGCCCTAACGCTCCTATGCGAGCAGTACTTC.

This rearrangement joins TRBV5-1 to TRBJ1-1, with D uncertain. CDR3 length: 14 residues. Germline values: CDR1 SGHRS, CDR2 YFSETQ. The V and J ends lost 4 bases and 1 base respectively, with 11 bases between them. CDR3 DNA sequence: TGCGCCAGCAGCCGGCCTTATGAGAACACTGAAGCTTTCTTT. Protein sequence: CASSRPYENTEAFF.

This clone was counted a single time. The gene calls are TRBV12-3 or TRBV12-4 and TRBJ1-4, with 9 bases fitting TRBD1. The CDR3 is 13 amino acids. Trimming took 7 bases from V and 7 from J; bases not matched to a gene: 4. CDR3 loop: CASTGTGTEKLFF. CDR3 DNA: TGTGCCAGCACCGGGACAGGGACTGAAAAACTGTTTTTT.

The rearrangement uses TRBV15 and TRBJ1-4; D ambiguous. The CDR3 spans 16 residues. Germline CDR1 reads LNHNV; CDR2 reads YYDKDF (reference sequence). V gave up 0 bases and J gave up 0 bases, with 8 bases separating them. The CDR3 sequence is CATSRDLAATNEKLFF. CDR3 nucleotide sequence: TGTGCCACCAGCAGAGATCTGGCAGCAACTAATGAAAAACTGTTTTTT.

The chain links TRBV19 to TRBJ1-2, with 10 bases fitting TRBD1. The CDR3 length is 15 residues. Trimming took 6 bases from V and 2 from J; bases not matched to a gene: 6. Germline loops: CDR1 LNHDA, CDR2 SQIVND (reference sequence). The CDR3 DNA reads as TGTGCCAGTAGCCCGAGACAGGGGGCGAACTATGGCTACACCTTC. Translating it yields CASSPRQGANYGYTF.

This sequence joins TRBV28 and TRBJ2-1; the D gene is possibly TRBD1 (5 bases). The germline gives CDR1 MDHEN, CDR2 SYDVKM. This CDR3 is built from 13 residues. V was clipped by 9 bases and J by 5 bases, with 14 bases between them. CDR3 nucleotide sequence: TGTGCCAGTGCCCTGGGGCAGCACAATGAGCAGTTCTTC. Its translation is CASALGQHNEQFF.

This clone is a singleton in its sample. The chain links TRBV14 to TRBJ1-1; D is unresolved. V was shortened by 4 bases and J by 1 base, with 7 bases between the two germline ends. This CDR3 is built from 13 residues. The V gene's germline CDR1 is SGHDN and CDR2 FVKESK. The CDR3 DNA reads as TGTGCCAGCAGCCTCTCGGAGAACACTGAAGCTTTCTTT. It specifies CASSLSENTEAFF. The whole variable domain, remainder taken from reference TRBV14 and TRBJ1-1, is EAGVTQFPSHSVIEKGQTVTLRCDPISGHDNLYWYRRVMGKEIKFLLHFVKESKQDESGMPNNRFLAERTGGTYSTLKVQPAELEDSGVYFCASSLSENTEAFFGQGTRLTVV.

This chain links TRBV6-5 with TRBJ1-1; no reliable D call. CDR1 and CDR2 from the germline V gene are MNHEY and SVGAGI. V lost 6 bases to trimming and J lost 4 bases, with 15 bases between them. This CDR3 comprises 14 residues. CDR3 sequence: CASRETTRGTEAFF. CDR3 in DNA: TGTGCCAGCAGAGAGACTACCCGCGGCACTGAAGCTTTCTTT.

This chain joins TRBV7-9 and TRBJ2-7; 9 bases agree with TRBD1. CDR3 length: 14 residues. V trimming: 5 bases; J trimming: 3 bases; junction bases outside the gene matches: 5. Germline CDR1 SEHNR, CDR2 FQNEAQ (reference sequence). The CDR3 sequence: CASSPRDRVYEQYF. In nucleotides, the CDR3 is TGTGCCAGCAGCCCAAGGGACAGGGTCTACGAGCAGTACTTC.

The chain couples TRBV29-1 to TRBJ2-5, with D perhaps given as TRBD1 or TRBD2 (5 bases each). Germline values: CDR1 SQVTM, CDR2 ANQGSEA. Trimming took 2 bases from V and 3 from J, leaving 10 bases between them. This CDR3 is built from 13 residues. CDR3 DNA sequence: TGCAGCGTTGAAAGCGGCAGGGAAGAGACCCAGTACTTC. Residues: CSVESGREETQYF.

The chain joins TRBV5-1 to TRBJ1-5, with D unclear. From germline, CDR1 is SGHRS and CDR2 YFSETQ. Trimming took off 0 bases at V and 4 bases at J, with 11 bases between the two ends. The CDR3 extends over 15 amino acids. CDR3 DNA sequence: TGCGCCAGCAGCTTGGGGCAAGGGATAAATCAGCCCCAGCATTTT. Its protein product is CASSLGQGINQPQHF. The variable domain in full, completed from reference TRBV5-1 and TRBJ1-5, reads KAGVTQTPRYLIKTRGQQVTLSCSPISGHRSVSWYQQTPGQGLQFLFEYFSETQRNKGNFPGRFSGRQFSNSRSEMNVSTLELGDSALYLCASSLGQGINQPQHFGDGTRLSIL.

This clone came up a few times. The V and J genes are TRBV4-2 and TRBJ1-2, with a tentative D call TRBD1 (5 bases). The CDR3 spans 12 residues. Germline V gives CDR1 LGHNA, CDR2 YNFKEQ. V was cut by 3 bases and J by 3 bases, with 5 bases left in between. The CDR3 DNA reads TGTGCCAGCAGCCAGACAGACTATGGCTACACCTTC. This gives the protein CASSQTDYGYTF.

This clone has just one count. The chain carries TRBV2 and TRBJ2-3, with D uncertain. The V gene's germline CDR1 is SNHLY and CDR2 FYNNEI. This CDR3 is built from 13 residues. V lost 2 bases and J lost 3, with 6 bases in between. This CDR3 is CASSEPATDTQYF. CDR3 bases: TGTGCCAGCAGTGAACCGGCGACAGATACGCAGTATTTT.

CDR3 in amino acids: CASSPTTGSQPQHF. The CDR3 region has the DNA TGTGCCAGCAGCCCGACGACAGGTTCACAGCCCCAGCATTTT. V gene TRBV3-1 (or the pseudogene TRBV3-2) combines with J gene TRBJ1-5, with a weak D call TRBD1 (6 bases). This CDR3 is 14 amino acids long. Germline values: CDR1 LGHDT, CDR2 YNNKEL (reference sequence). V lost 4 bases to trimming and J lost 7 bases, with 14 bases between them.

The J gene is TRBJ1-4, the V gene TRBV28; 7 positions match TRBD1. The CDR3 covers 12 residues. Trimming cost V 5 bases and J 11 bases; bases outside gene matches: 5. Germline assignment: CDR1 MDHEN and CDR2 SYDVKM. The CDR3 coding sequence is TGTGCCAGCAGTCTTACGACAGGGAAACTGTTTTTT. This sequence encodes CASSLTTGKLFF.

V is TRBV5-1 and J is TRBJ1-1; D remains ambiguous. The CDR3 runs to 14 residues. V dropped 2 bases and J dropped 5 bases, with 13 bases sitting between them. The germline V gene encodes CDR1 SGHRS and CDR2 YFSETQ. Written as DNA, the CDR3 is TGCGCCAGCAGCTTAAGGGATTTGGGGACTGAAGCTTTCTTT. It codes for CASSLRDLGTEAFF.

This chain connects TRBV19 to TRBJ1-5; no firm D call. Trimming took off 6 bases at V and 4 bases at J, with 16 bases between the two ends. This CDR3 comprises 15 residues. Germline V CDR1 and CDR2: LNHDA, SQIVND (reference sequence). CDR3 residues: CASRYGPLANQPQHF. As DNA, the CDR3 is TGTGCCAGTAGATACGGGCCCCTGGCAAATCAGCCCCAGCATTTT.

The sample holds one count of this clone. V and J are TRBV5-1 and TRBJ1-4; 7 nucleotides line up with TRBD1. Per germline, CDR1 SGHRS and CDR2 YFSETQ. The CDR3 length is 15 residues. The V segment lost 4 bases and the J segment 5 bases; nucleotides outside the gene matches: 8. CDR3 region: CASSRAGQRNEKLFF. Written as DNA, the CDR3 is TGCGCCAGCAGCCGGGCGGGACAGAGAAATGAAAAACTGTTTTTT.

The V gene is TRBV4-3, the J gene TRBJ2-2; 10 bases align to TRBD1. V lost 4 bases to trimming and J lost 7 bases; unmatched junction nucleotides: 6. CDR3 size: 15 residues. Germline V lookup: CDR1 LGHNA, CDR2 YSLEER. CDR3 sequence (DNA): TGCGCCAGCAGCCCCGGACAGGGGGGGGACGGGGAGCTGTTTTTT. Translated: CASSPGQGGDGELFF.

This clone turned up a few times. CDR3 protein: CASSLQGGPEAFF. The CDR3 DNA sequence: TGTGCCAGCAGCTTACAAGGGGGGCCTGAAGCTTTCTTT. V gene TRBV5-4 combines with J gene TRBJ1-1, with D possibly matching TRBD1 (6 bases). Between the trimmed V and J ends, which lost 2 bases and 6 bases, there was a span of 11 bases. Germline V gene lookup returns CDR1 SGHNT and CDR2 YYREEE (reference sequence). This CDR3 is 13 amino acids long.

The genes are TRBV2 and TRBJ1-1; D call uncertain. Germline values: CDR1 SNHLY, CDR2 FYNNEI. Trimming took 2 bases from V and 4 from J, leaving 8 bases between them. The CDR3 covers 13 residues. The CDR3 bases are TGTGCCAGCAGTGAATTGATGGGCACTGAAGCTTTCTTT. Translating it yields CASSELMGTEAFF.

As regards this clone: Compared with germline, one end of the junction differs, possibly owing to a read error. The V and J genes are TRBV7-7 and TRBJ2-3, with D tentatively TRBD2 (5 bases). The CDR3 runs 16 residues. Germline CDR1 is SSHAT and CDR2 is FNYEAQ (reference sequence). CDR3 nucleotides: TGTGCTAGCAGCGGCAGGTCCCCAAGTAACACAGATACGCAGTATTTT. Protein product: CASSGRSPSNTDTQYF.

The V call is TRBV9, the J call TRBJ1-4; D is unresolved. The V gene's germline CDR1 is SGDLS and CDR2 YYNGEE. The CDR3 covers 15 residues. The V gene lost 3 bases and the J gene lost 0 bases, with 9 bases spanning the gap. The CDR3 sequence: CASSAEGATNEKLFF. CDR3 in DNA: TGTGCCAGCAGCGCAGAGGGAGCAACTAATGAAAAACTGTTTTTT.

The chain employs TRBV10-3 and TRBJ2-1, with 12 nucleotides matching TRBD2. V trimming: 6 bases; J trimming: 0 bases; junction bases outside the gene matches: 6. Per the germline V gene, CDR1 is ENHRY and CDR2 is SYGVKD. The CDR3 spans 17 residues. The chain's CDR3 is CAIRGTGLAGSYNEQFF. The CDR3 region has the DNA TGTGCCATCAGGGGGACGGGACTAGCGGGCTCCTACAATGAGCAGTTCTTC.

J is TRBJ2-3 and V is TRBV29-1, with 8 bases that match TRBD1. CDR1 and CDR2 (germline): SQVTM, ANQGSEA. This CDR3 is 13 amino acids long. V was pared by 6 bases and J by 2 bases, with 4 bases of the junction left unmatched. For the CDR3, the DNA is TGCAGCGTCATGACAGGGGTCACAGATACGCAGTATTTT. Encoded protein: CSVMTGVTDTQYF.

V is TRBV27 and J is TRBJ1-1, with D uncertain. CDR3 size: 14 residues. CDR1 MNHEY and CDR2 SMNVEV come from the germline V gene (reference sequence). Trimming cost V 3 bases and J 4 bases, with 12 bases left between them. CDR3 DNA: TGTGCCAGCAGTTTTGGAGGGCTGTCCACTGAAGCTTTCTTT. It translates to CASSFGGLSTEAFF.